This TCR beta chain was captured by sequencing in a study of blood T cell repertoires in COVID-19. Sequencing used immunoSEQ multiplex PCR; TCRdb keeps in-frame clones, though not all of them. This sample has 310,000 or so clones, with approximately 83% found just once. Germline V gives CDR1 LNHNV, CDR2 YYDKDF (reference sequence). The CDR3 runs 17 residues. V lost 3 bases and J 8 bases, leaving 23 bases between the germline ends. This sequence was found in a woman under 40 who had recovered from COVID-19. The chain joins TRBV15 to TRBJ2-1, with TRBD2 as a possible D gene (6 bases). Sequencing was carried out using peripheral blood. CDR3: CATSSLERVTGWHEQFF. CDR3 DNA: TGTGCCACCAGCAGTTTAGAGCGGGTAACAGGTTGGCATGAGCAGTTCTTC. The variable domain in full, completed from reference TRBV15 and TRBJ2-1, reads DAMVIQNPRYQVTQFGKPVTLSCSQTLNHNVMYWYQQKSSQAPKLLFHYYDKDFNNEADTPDNFQSRRPNTSFCFLDIRSPGLGDTAMYLCATSSLERVTGWHEQFFGPGTRLTVL.